A selection of T cell receptor beta chains follows, all from one sample in a study of identifying expanded T cells in peripheral blood. The method was immunoSEQ multiplex PCR; TCRdb's version includes in-frame clones alone and lacks a portion of them. The table includes 90,000 to 100,000 clones, over 75% detected once. Sequencing input: blood. These receptors all stem from a person aged 18-70 years in good health. CDR3s include the opening cysteine and the closing phenylalanine or tryptophan.

TRBJ1-2	13	TRBV6-1	CAITLEGAYGYTF
TRBJ1-6	13	TRBV19	CASSGTGASPLHF
TRBJ1-2	13	TRBV6-5	CASSTRANYGYTF
TRBJ2-3	17	TRBV11-2	CASSLHEIAGITDTQYF
TRBJ2-3	13	TRBV5-4	CASSLVGEDTQYF
TRBJ1-3	13	TRBV6-1	CASRGQAGNTIYF
TRBJ2-1	15	TRBV18	CASSPAPGQNNEQFF
TRBJ2-2	15	TRBV27	CATQWTAANTGELFF
TRBJ1-2	16	TRBV27	CASSFDYTGTEYGYTF
TRBJ1-6	13	TRBV6-1	CASRTENNSPLHF
TRBJ2-7	14	TRBV16	CASSQLEGGGEQYF
TRBJ1-1	12	TRBV7-9	CASSPRKPEAFF
TRBJ1-1	14	TRBV7-2	CASSSRQGRTEAFF
TRBJ1-1	13	TRBV6-5	CASSPRSNTEAFF
TRBJ2-3	14	TRBV5-4	CASSPEVGRDTQYF
TRBJ1-2	14	TRBV27	CASSSVLGRYGYTF
TRBJ1-1	14	TRBV15	CATSLHGGGTEAFF
TRBJ1-2	15	TRBV19	CASTHFQTSRYGYTF
TRBJ1-1	14	TRBV7-9	CASSPGRGSTEAFF
TRBJ1-1	13	TRBV6-1	CASNRLSNTEAFF
TRBJ2-3	15	TRBV5-1	CASSFGGLKADTQYF
TRBJ2-3	18	TRBV29-1	CSVKGCTGIQGSTDTQYF
TRBJ2-2	14	TRBV9	CASSAMGFAGELFF
TRBJ2-3	14	TRBV27	CASSLSHTTDTQYF
TRBJ2-1	15	TRBV30	CAWSRGLAGVNEQFF
TRBJ1-1	14	TRBV7-8	CASSLMTENTEAFF
TRBJ2-7	15	TRBV7-6	CASSLRTGGSYEQYF
TRBJ1-1	13	TRBV29-1	CSAKKGGETEAFF
TRBJ1-1	16	TRBV19	CAGEYDRQLMNTEAFF
TRBJ1-5	13	TRBV28	CASRTGQGVSQHF
TRBJ1-6	15	TRBV19	CASSTGQAGNSPLHF
TRBJ1-3	11	TRBV11-2	CASSRGNTIYF
TRBJ2-3	19	TRBV11-2	CASNPGLAGGKALADTQYF
TRBJ1-1	16	TRBV2	CASSVTGFITNTEAFF
TRBJ1-1	16	TRBV6-5	CASSYRVGVRDTEAFF
TRBJ1-1	13	TRBV30	CAWSVGSNTEAFF
TRBJ1-5	13	TRBV10-3	CATSSGLTGPQHF
TRBJ2-2	15	TRBV5-6	CASSSDRGRNGELFF
TRBJ2-2	18	TRBV21-1	CASSKGQLLISNTGELFF
TRBJ2-1	15	TRBV7-6	CASSAGLAGYNEQFF
TRBJ1-1	13	TRBV5-1	CASSLYAGTEAFF
TRBJ1-1	16	TRBV18	CASSRTDNFGNTEAFF
TRBJ1-4	17	TRBV5-1	CASSFGTGWPGNEKLFF
TRBJ2-1	14	TRBV10-3	CAIKGTSGYNEQFF
TRBJ1-2	13	TRBV30	CARDNRGYYGYTF
TRBJ1-2	15	TRBV19	CASSSGLLKTYGYTF
TRBJ2-2	14	TRBV11-3	CASRLRDSGGELFF
TRBJ1-1	13	TRBV19	CASSIGFPTEAFF
TRBJ2-7	11	TRBV5-8	CASRPRYEQYF
TRBJ1-1	13	TRBV19	CATRTGANTEAFF
TRBJ2-6	12	TRBV29-1	CSVRSGANVLTF
TRBJ1-5	17	TRBV19	CASSTTDRGTSNQPQHF
TRBJ1-2	15	TRBV5-4	CATQRWAGDSYGYTF